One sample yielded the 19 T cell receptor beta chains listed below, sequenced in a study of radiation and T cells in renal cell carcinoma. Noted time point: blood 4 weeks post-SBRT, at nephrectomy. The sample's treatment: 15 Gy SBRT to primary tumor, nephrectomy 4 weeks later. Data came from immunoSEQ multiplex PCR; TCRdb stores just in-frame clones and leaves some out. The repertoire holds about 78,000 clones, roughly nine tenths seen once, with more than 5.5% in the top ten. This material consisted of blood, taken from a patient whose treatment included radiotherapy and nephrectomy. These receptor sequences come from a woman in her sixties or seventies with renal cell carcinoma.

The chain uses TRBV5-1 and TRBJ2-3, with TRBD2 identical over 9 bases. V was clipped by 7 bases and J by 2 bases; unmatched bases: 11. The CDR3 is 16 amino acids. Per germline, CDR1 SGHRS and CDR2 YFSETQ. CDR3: CASRGGLAGPTDTQYF. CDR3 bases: TGCGCCAGCCGCGGGGGGCTAGCGGGGCCCACAGATACGCAGTATTTT.

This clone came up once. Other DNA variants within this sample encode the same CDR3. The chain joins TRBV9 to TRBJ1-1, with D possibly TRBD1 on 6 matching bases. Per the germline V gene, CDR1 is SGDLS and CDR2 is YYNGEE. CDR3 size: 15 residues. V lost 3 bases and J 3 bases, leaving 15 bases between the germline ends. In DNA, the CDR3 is TGTGCCAGCAGCGACATAGACAGGAGCTACACTGAAGCTTTCTTT. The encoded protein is CASSDIDRSYTEAFF.

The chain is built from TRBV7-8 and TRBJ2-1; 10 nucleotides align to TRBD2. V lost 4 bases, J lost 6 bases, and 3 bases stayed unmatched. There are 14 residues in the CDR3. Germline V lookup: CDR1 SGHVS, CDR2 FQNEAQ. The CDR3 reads CASSWSGGANEQFF. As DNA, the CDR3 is TGTGCCAGCAGCTGGAGCGGGGGGGCCAATGAGCAGTTCTTC.

The chain's CDR3 is CASRGLAGASGTDTQYF. CDR3 in DNA: TGCGCCAGCAGAGGACTAGCGGGGGCGTCTGGCACAGATACGCAGTATTTT. The gene calls are TRBV5-1 and TRBJ2-3, with 13 nucleotides matching TRBD2. V gave up 5 bases and J gave up 1 base; unmatched junction bases: 7. The CDR3 sequence is 17 residues long. Germline CDR1 SGHRS, CDR2 YFSETQ.

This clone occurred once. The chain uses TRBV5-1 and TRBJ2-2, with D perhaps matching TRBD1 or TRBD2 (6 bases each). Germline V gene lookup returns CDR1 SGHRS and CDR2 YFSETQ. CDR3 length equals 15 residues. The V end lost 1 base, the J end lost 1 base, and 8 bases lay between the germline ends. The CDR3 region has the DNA TGCGCCAGCAGCTTGAAGGGGGGGAACACCGGGGAGCTGTTTTTT. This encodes CASSLKGGNTGELFF.

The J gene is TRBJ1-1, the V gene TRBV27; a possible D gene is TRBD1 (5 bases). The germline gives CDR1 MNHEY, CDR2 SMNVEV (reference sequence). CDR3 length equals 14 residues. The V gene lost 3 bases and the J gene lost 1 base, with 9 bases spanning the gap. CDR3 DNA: TGTGCCAGCAGTTTTCGGGGGACGAACACTGAAGCTTTCTTT. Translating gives CASSFRGTNTEAFF.

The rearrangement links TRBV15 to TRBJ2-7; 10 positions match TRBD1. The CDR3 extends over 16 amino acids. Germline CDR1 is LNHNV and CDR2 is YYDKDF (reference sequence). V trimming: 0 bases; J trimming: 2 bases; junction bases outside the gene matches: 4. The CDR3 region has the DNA TGTGCCACCAGCAGAGATCCGGGACAGGGGACCTACGAGCAGTACTTC. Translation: CATSRDPGQGTYEQYF.

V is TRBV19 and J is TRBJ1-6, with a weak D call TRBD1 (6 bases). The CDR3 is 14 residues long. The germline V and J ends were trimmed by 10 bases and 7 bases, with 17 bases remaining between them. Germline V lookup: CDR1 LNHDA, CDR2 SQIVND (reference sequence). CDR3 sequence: CATQSGGANSPLHF. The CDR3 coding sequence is TGTGCCACCCAAAGCGGGGGGGCGAATTCACCCCTCCACTTT.

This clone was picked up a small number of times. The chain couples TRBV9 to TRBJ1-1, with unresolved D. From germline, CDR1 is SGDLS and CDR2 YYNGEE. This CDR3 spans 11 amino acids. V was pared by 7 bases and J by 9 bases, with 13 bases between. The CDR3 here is CASSPGGKAFF. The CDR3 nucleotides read TGTGCCAGCTCCCCCGGAGGTAAAGCTTTCTTT. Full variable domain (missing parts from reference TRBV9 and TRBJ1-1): DSGVTQTPKHLITATGQRVTLRCSPRSGDLSVYWYQQSLDQGLQFLIQYYNGEERAKGNILERFSAQQFPDLHSELNLSSLELGDSALYFCASSPGGKAFFGQGTRLTVV.

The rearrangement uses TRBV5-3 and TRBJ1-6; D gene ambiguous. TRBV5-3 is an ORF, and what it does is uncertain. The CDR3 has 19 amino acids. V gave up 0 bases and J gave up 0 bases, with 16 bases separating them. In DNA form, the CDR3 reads TGTGCCAGAAGCTTGGCCAGTGACACATTGAGCTCCTATAATTCACCCCTCCACTTT. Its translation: CARSLASDTLSSYNSPLHF.

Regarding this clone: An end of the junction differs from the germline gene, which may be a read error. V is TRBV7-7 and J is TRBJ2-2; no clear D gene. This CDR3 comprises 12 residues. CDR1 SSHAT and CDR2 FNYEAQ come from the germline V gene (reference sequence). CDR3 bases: TGTGCTAGCAGCTTTGGTCCCGGGGAGCTGTTTTTT. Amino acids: CASSFGPGELFF.

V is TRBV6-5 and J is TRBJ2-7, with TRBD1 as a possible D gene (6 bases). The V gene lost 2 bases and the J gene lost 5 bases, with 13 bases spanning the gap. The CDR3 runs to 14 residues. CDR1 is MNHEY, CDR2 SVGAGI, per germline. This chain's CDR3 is CASSYGAGADEQYF. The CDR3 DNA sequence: TGTGCCAGCAGTTACGGGGCAGGGGCAGACGAGCAGTACTTC.

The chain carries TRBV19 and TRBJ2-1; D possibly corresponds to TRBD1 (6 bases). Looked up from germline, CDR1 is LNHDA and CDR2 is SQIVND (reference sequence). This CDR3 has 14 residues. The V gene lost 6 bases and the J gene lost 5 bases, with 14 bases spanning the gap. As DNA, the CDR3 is TGTGCCAGTAGCCAGGACAGAACCAACAATGAGCAGTTCTTC. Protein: CASSQDRTNNEQFF.

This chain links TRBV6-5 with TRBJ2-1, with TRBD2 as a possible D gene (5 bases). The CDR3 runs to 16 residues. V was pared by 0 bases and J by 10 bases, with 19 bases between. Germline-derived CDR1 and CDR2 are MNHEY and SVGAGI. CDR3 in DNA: TGTGCCAGCAGTTACTCGACGGGCTACATACCTAGCGAGCAGTTCTTC. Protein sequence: CASSYSTGYIPSEQFF.

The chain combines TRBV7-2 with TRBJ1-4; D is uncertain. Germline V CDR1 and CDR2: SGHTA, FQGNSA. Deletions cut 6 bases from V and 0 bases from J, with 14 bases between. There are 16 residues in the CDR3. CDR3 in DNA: TGTGCCAGCAGTCGAAACTCGCCGACAACTAATGAAAAACTGTTTTTT. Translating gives CASSRNSPTTNEKLFF.

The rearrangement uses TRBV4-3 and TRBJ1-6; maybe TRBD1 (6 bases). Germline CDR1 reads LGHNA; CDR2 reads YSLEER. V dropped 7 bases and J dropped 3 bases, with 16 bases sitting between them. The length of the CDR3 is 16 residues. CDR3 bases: TGCGCCAGCAATCGGCGGGGGGGCAACTATAATTCACCCCTCCACTTT. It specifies CASNRRGGNYNSPLHF.

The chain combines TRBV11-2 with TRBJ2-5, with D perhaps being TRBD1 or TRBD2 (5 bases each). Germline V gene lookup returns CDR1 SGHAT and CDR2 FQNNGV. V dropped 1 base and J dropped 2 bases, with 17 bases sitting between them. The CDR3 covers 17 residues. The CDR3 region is CASSLGGPGLAQETQYF. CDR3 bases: TGTGCCAGCAGCTTAGGAGGGCCAGGGCTCGCGCAAGAGACCCAGTACTTC.

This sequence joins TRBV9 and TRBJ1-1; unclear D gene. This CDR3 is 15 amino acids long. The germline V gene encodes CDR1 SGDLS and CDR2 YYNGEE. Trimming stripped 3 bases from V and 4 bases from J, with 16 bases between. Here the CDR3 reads CASSAGNTGLTEAFF. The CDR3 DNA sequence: TGTGCCAGCAGCGCCGGGAATACCGGGCTCACTGAAGCTTTCTTT.

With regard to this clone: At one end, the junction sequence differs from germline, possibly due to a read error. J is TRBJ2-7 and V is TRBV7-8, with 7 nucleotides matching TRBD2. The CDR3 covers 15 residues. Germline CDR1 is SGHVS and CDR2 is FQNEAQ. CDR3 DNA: TGTGCCAGCAGCCTAGCCCTCGGAGGGAGGGACGAGCAGTACTTC. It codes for CASSLALGGRDEQYF.